The entry below describes one T cell receptor (beta chain). Its specificity is not known. CDR3 length: 14 amino acids. With 10 bases clipped from V and 4 bases from J, the junction kept 13 bases outside the gene matches. CDR1 is PRHDT, CDR2 FYEKMQ, per germline (reference sequence). Though probably carrying unrecorded immune exposures, donors were nominally healthy at sampling. This sample was included in a study of cytomegalovirus exposure and HLA in healthy donors. Looking at the study overall: About 200 million T cells yielded approximately 100 million unique TCR beta sequences, as an earlier analysis found.

Study-wide findings and caveats: Across all donors, roughly uniform sequencing depth was an assumption of the presence/absence analyses. The study flagged around 150 TCR beta chains as cytomegalovirus-associated.

The PCR was carried out with 60 Vbeta primers and 13 Jbeta primers. The method was immunoSEQ multiplex PCR; TCRdb's version includes in-frame clones alone and lacks a portion of them. Of roughly 150,000 clones in the sample, approximately 85% were seen once. The clonotype comes from a young woman in good health and CMV-seronegative. What was sequenced was PBMCs. This chain connects TRBV13 to TRBJ2-7; 7 bases align to TRBD2. Written as DNA, the CDR3 is TGTGCCACCCGAAGCGGCGGGAGCAAATACGAGCAGTACTTC. It encodes CATRSGGSKYEQYF.